The 4 T cell receptor beta chains reported below all come from one sample, sequenced in a study of OX40 agonist ivuxolimab in advanced cancers. Assay used: immunoSEQ multiplex PCR; TCRdb lists only in-frame clones, some missing. Here the sample spans fewer than 90,000 clones, roughly 86% being singletons. Sample: CD4+ or CD8+ T cells sorted from blood, taken in a trial of the OX40 agonist ivuxolimab. These receptors were obtained from an adult with an advanced solid tumor such as melanoma, head and neck, liver or kidney cancer.

The chain employs TRBV30 and TRBJ1-1; D may be TRBD1 (6 bases). From germline, CDR1 is GTSNPN and CDR2 SVGIG (reference sequence). Trimming took 4 bases from V and 7 from J, leaving 34 bases between them. This CDR3 is 19 amino acids long. CDR3 region: CAWITDGQRNLMKLNEAFF. The CDR3 DNA sequence: TGTGCCTGGATCACGGACGGACAGAGAAATTTAATGAAGCTTAATGAAGCTTTCTTT.

This rearrangement joins TRBV6-5 to TRBJ1-2; D remains unclear. This CDR3 contains 14 residues. Trimming pared 7 bases from V and 3 bases from J, leaving 15 bases between. Germline loops: CDR1 MNHEY, CDR2 SVGAGI. This chain's CDR3 is CASKPDDAYYGYTF. DNA of the CDR3: TGTGCCAGCAAACCCGACGACGCCTACTATGGCTACACCTTC.

J is TRBJ2-5 and V is TRBV28; 8 bases fit TRBD1. With 8 bases clipped from V and 4 bases from J, the junction kept 18 bases outside the gene matches. CDR3 length equals 17 residues. The germline V gene has CDR1 MDHEN and CDR2 SYDVKM. CDR3 coding DNA: TGTGCCAGCGGGACAGGTATGGGTCTCCCCACGCGAGAGACCCAGTACTTC. Translating gives CASGTGMGLPTRETQYF.

The chain joins TRBV7-3 to TRBJ1-1; D is unclear. Deletions cut 1 base from V and 3 bases from J, with 6 bases between. In germline, CDR1 is SGHTA, CDR2 FQGTGA. The CDR3 loop spans 13 amino acids. CDR3 coding DNA: TGTGCCAGCAGCTTAAACACGGACACTGAAGCTTTCTTT. Residues: CASSLNTDTEAFF.